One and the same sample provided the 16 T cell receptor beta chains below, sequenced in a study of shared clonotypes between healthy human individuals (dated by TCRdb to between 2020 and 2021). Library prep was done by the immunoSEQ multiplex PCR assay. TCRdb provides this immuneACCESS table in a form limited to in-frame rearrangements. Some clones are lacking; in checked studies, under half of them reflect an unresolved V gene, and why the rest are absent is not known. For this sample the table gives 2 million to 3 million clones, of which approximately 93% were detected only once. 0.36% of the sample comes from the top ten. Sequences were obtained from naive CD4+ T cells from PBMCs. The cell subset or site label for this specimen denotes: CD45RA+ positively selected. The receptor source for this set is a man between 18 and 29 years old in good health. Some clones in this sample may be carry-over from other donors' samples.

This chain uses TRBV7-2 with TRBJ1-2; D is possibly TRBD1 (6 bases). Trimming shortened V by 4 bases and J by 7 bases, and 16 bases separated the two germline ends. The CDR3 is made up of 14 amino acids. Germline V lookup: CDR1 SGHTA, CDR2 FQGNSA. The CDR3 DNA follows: TGTGCCAGCAGCTCGATGGGGGGGCTCAGTGGCTACACCTTC. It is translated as CASSSMGGLSGYTF.

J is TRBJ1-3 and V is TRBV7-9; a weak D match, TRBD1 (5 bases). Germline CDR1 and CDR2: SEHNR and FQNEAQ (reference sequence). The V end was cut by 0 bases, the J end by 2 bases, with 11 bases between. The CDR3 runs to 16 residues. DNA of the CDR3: TGTGCCAGCAGCTTAGCGGGGCCGCGCGCTGGAAACACCATATATTTT. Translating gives CASSLAGPRAGNTIYF.

The CDR3 DNA follows: TGTGCCAGTAGCTCCGAGGGGATTAGCAATCAGCCCCAGCATTTT. Residues: CASSSEGISNQPQHF. The chain couples TRBV19 to TRBJ1-5, with D possibly being TRBD1 (5 bases). CDR1 and CDR2 (germline): LNHDA, SQIVND (reference sequence). With 6 bases removed from V and 0 bases from J, the gap between germline ends came to 12 bases. The CDR3 is 15 amino acids.

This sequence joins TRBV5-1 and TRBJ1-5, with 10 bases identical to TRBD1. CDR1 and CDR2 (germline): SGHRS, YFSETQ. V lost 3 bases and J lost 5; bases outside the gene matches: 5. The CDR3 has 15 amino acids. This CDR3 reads CASSSWTGGYQPQHF. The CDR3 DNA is TGCGCCAGCAGCTCGTGGACAGGGGGGTATCAGCCCCAGCATTTT.

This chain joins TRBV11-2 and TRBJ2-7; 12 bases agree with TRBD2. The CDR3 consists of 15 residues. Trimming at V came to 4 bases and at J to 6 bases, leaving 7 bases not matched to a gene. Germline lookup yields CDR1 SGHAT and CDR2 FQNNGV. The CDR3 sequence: CASSSRLAGVGEQYF. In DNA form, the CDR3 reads TGTGCCAGCAGCTCCCGACTAGCGGGAGTGGGCGAGCAGTACTTC.

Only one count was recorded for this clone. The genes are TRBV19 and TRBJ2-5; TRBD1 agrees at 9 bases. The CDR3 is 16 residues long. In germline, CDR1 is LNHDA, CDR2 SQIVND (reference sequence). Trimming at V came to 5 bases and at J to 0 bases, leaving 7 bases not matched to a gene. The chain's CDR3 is CASSLRTGAYQETQYF. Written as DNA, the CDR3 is TGTGCCAGTAGTCTAAGGACAGGGGCTTACCAAGAGACCCAGTACTTC. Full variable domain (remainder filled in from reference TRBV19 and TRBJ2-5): DGGITQSPKYLFRKEGQNVTLSCEQNLNHDAMYWYRQDPGQGLRLIYYSQIVNDFQKGDIAEGYSVSREKKESFPLTVTSAQKNPTAFYLCASSLRTGAYQETQYFGPGTRLLVL.

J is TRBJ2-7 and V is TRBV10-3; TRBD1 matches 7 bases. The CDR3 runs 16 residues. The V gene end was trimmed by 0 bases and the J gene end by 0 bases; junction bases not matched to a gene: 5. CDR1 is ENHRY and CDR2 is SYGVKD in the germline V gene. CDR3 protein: CAISESIGDSSYEQYF. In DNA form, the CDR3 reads TGTGCCATCAGTGAGTCGATAGGGGACAGCTCCTACGAGCAGTACTTC.

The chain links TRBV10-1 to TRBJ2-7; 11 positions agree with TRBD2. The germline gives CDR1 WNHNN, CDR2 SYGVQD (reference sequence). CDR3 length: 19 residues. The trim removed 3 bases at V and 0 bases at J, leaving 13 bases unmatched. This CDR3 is CASSDAPGLAVNSSYEQYF. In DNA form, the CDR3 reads TGCGCCAGCAGTGATGCTCCGGGACTAGCGGTGAATAGCTCCTACGAGCAGTACTTC.

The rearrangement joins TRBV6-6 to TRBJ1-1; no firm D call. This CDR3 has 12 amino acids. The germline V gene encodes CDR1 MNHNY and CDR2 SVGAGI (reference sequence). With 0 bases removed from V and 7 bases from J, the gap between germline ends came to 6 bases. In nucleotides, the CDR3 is TGTGCCAGCAGTTACTCCGGGATTGAAGCTTTCTTT. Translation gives CASSYSGIEAFF.

The CDR3 sequence is CASSLLAGGRLGSYNEQFF. DNA of the CDR3: TGTGCCAGCTCACTATTAGCGGGAGGGCGTCTAGGGTCCTACAATGAGCAGTTCTTC. The J gene is TRBJ2-1, the V gene TRBV18, with 11 bases that match TRBD2. The CDR3 contains 19 residues. The V gene end was trimmed by 4 bases and the J gene end by 1 base; junction bases not matched to a gene: 12. The germline V gene encodes CDR1 KGHSH and CDR2 LQKENI. Full variable domain (remainder filled in from reference TRBV18 and TRBJ2-1): NAGVMQNPRHLVRRRGQEARLRCSPMKGHSHVYWYRQLPEEGLKFMVYLQKENIIDESGMPKERFSAEFPKEGPSILRIQQVVRGDSAAYFCASSLLAGGRLGSYNEQFFGPGTRLTVL.

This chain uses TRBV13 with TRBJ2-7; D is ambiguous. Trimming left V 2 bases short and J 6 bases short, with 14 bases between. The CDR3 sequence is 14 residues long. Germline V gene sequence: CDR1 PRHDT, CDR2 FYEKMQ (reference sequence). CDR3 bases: TGTGCCAGCAGCTTACCCCGATCGGGTAGCGAGCAGTACTTC. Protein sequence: CASSLPRSGSEQYF.

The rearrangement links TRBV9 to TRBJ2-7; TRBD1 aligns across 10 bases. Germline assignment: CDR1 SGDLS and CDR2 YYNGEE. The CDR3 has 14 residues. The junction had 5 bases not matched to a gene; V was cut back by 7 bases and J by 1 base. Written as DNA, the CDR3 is TGTGCCAGCGGACCGGGACAGGGGTCCTACGAGCAGTACTTC. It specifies CASGPGQGSYEQYF.

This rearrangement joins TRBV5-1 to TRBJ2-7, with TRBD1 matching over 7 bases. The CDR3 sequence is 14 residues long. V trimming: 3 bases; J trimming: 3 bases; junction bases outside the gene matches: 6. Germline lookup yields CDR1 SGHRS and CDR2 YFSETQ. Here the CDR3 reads CASSSRTGNYEQYF. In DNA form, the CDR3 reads TGCGCCAGCAGCTCGAGGACAGGCAACTACGAGCAGTACTTC.

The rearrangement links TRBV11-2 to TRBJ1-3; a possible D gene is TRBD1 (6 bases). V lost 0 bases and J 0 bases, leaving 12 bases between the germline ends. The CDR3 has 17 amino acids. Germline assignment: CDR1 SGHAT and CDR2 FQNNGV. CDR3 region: CASSLDPGGLSGNTIYF. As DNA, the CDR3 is TGTGCCAGCAGCTTAGATCCTGGGGGCCTCTCTGGAAACACCATATATTTT.

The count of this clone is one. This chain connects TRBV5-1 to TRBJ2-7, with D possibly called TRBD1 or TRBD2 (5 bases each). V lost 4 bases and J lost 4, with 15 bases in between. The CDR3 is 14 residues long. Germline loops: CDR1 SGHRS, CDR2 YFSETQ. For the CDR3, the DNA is TGCGCCAGCAGCCCGGTGGGGACGCCTTACGAGCAGTACTTC. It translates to CASSPVGTPYEQYF.

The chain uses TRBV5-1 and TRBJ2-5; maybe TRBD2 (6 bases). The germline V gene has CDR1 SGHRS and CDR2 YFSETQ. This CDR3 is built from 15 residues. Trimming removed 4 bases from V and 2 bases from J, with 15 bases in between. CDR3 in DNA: TGCGCCAGCAGCCCAGGACAAGGGAGGCAAGAGACCCAGTACTTC. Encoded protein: CASSPGQGRQETQYF.